These 12 T cell receptor beta chains came from one sample sequenced in a study of cytomegalovirus exposure and HLA in healthy donors. It was with 60 Vbeta and 13 Jbeta primers that the PCR ran. Clones were read by immunoSEQ multiplex PCR, and TCRdb kept only the in-frame ones, dropping some. Of around 120,000 clones listed, about 76% are singletons. The sequenced sample was PBMCs. Source of these receptors: a man between 60 and 70 years old in good health and CMV-seropositive.

Only a few counts were recorded for this clone. CDR3 coding DNA: TGTGCCAGCAGCGTACAGGCGGGCCCCTCTGGAAACACCATATATTTT. It codes for CASSVQAGPSGNTIYF. This chain uses TRBV9 with TRBJ1-3; D gene ambiguous. The V end lost 1 base, the J end lost 0 bases, and 11 bases lay between the germline ends. The CDR3 sequence is 16 residues long. The germline V gene has CDR1 SGDLS and CDR2 YYNGEE. Combining the CDR3 with reference TRBV9 and TRBJ1-3 gives the whole variable domain DSGVTQTPKHLITATGQRVTLRCSPRSGDLSVYWYQQSLDQGLQFLIQYYNGEERAKGNILERFSAQQFPDLHSELNLSSLELGDSALYFCASSVQAGPSGNTIYFGEGSWLTVV.

The rearrangement uses TRBV6-5 and TRBJ2-1, with 14 positions matching TRBD2. This CDR3 region has 15 residues. Germline V lookup: CDR1 MNHEY, CDR2 SVGAGI. Trimming took 4 bases from V and 7 from J; bases not matched to a gene: 3. The CDR3 here is CASSLGLAGVNEQFF. CDR3 sequence (DNA): TGTGCCAGCAGTTTGGGACTAGCGGGAGTTAATGAGCAGTTCTTC.

The CDR3 reads CASRIEPGAGEQYF. The CDR3 DNA is TGCGCCAGCAGAATCGAGCCGGGAGCGGGGGAGCAGTACTTC. The V and J genes are TRBV4-1 and TRBJ2-7, with TRBD2 matching over 7 bases. The germline CDR1 and CDR2 sequences are MGHRA and YSYEKL. Losses at the gene ends were 6 bases for V and 7 bases for J; bases not matched to a gene: 12. The CDR3 loop spans 14 amino acids.

This clone has more than one count but fewer than ten. The chain has TRBV9 and TRBJ1-5, with a tentative D call TRBD1 (5 bases). The V gene lost 1 base and the J gene lost 1 base, with 9 bases spanning the gap. The CDR3 has 15 amino acids. Germline lookup yields CDR1 SGDLS and CDR2 YYNGEE. The CDR3 spells CASSVQGGSNQPQHF. In DNA, the CDR3 is TGTGCCAGCAGCGTACAGGGAGGGAGCAATCAGCCCCAGCATTTT.

The V and J genes are TRBV2 and TRBJ2-7; D is possibly TRBD2 (5 bases). Trimming shortened V by 6 bases and J by 3 bases, and 21 bases separated the two germline ends. The CDR3 has 16 residues. Germline V gene data show CDR1 as SNHLY and CDR2 as FYNNEI. The CDR3 DNA reads as TGTGCCAGCAGAGCTATGACATCGCAAGCGGTCTACGAGCAGTACTTC. Translated: CASRAMTSQAVYEQYF.

V and J are TRBV2 and TRBJ1-1; TRBD1 matches 9 bases. V lost 6 bases, J lost 4 bases, and 6 bases stayed unmatched. Germline V CDR1 and CDR2: SNHLY, FYNNEI. This CDR3 region has 14 residues. The CDR3 nucleotides read TGTGCCAGCAGAACAGGGGGCGCGCGCACTGAAGCTTTCTTT. Protein sequence: CASRTGGARTEAFF.

This clone was counted a single time. CDR3 protein: CASSGPGEQYF. The CDR3 DNA follows: TGTGCCAGCAGTGGTCCGGGGGAGCAGTACTTC. This rearrangement joins TRBV6-5 to TRBJ2-7, with a tentative D call TRBD2 (5 bases). Per the germline V gene, CDR1 is MNHEY and CDR2 is SVGAGI. Trimming cost V 5 bases and J 7 bases, with 9 bases left between them. The CDR3 covers 11 residues.

V is TRBV21-1 and J is TRBJ2-1; the D call TRBD2 from the table was never checked on the DNA. TRBV21-1 is a known pseudogene. This CDR3 has 19 amino acids. This CDR3 is CASSNALSLAGGPYNEQFF. The CDR3 bases are TGTGCCAGCAGCAACGCTCTATCCCTAGCGGGAGGGCCGTACAATGAGCAGTTCTTC.

This clone occurred a few times. The V call is TRBV6-1, the J call TRBJ2-5; 8 nucleotides align to TRBD2. V trimming: 1 base; J trimming: 5 bases; junction bases outside the gene matches: 12. CDR1 MNHNS and CDR2 SASEGT come from the germline V gene. The CDR3 has 17 amino acids. CDR3 sequence: CASSEGGAAGGGETQYF. CDR3 in DNA: TGTGCCAGCAGTGAAGGAGGGGCGGCGGGAGGTGGGGAGACCCAGTACTTC.

This rearrangement joins TRBV19 to TRBJ1-1; 10 bases align to TRBD1. There are 15 residues in the CDR3. Germline values: CDR1 LNHDA, CDR2 SQIVND (reference sequence). The J segment lost 5 bases and the V segment lost 5 bases, leaving 8 bases of the junction unmatched. The CDR3 nucleotides are TGTGCCAGTAGTGTCAGACAGGGGGCGCGAACTGAAGCTTTCTTT. Amino acids: CASSVRQGARTEAFF.

The chain employs TRBV7-9 and TRBJ2-3, with 12 bases fitting TRBD2. Unmatched junction bases numbered 6, after V lost 4 bases and J lost 1 base. Germline CDR1 SEHNR, CDR2 FQNEAQ (reference sequence). The CDR3 runs 17 residues. CDR3 sequence (DNA): TGTGCCAGCAGCTCGTCACTAGCGGGGGGACGCACAGATACGCAGTATTTT. Translating it yields CASSSSLAGGRTDTQYF.

In this sample, this clone turned up once. V and J are TRBV29-1 and TRBJ2-1; 7 positions match TRBD2. Per the germline V gene, CDR1 is SQVTM and CDR2 is ANQGSEA. The CDR3 sequence is 12 residues long. V was pared by 7 bases and J by 10 bases, with 10 bases of the junction left unmatched. In DNA, the CDR3 is TGCAGCGGGGGACTCACCGGGGGGGAGCAGTTCTTC. It specifies CSGGLTGGEQFF.